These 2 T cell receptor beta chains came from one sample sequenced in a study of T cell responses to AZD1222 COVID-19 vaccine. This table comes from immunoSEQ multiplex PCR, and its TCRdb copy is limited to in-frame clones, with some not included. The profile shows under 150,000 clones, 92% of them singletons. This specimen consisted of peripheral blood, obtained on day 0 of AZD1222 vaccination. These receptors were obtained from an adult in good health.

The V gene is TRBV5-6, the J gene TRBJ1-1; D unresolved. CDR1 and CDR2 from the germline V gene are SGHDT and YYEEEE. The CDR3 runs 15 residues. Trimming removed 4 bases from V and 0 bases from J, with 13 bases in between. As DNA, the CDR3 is TGTGCCAGCAGCCGGAGGAGGGCTATGAACACTGAAGCTTTCTTT. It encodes CASSRRRAMNTEAFF.

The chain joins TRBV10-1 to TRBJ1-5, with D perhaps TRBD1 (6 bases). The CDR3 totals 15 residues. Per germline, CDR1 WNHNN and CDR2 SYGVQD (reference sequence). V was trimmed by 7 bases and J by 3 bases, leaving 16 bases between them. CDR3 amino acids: CASTSSSGDNQPQHF. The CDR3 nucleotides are TGCGCCAGCACAAGCTCCTCAGGGGACAATCAGCCCCAGCATTTT.